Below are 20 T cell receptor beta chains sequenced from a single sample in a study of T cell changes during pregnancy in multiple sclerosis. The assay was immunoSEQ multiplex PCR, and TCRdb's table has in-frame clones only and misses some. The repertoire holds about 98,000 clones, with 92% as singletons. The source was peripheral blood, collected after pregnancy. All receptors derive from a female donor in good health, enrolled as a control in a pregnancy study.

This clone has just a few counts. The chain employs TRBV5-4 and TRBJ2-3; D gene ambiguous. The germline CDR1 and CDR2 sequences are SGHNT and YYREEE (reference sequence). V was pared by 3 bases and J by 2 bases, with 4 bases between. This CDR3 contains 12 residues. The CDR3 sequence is CASSSVTDTQYF. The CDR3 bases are TGTGCCAGCAGCTCAGTCACAGATACGCAGTATTTT.

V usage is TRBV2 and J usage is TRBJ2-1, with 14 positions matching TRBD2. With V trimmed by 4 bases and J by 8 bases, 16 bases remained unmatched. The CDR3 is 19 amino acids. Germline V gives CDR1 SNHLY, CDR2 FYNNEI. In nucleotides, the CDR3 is TGTGCCAGCAGTGTGGTCGGACTAGCGGGAGGTTTTGTTAAGGATGAGCAGTTCTTC. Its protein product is CASSVVGLAGGFVKDEQFF.

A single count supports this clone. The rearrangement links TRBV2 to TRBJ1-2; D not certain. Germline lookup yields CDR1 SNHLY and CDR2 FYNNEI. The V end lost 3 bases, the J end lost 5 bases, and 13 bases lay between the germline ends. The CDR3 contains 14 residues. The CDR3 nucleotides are TGTGCCAGCAGTGAGGGTCTAGGAGGGTATGGCTACACCTTC. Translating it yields CASSEGLGGYGYTF.

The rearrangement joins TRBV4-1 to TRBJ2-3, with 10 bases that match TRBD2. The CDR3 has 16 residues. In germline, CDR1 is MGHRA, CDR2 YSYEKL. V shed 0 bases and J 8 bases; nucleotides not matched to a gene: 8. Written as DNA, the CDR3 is TGCGCCAGCAGCCAAGAGGGCAGCGGGAGGGGGGGTACGCAGTATTTT. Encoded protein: CASSQEGSGRGGTQYF.

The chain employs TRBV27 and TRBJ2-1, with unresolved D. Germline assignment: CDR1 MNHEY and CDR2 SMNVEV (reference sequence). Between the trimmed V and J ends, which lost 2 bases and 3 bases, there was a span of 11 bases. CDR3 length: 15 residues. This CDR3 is CASSLVAAYYNEQFF. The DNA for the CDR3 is TGTGCCAGCAGTTTAGTGGCCGCTTACTACAATGAGCAGTTCTTC.

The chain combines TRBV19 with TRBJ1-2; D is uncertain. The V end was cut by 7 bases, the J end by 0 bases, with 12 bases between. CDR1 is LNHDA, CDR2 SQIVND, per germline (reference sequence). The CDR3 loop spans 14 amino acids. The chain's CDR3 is CASTARRANYGYTF. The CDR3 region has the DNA TGTGCCAGTACAGCGAGACGCGCTAACTATGGCTACACCTTC. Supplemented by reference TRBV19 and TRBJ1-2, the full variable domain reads DGGITQSPKYLFRKEGQNVTLSCEQNLNHDAMYWYRQDPGQGLRLIYYSQIVNDFQKGDIAEGYSVSREKKESFPLTVTSAQKNPTAFYLCASTARRANYGYTFGSGTRLTVV.

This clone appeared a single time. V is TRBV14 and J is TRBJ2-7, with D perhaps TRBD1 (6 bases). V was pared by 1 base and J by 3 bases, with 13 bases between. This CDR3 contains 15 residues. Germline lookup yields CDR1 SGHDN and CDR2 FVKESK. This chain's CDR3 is CASSQVDGQNYEQYF. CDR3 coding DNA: TGTGCCAGCAGCCAAGTTGACGGACAGAACTACGAGCAGTACTTC.

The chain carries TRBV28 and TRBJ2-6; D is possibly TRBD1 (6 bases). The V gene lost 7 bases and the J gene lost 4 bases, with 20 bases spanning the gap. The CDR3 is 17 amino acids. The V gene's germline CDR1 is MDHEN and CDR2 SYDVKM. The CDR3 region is CASTLSGGWGGANVLTF. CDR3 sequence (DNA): TGTGCCAGCACCCTCAGTGGGGGCTGGGGGGGGGCCAACGTCCTGACTTTC.

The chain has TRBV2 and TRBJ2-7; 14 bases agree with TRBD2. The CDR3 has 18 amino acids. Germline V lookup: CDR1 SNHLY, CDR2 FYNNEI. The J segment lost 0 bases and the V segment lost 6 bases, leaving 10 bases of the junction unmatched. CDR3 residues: CASRGWTSGGKTSYEQYF. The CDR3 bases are TGTGCCAGCAGGGGATGGACTAGCGGGGGGAAGACCTCCTACGAGCAGTACTTC.

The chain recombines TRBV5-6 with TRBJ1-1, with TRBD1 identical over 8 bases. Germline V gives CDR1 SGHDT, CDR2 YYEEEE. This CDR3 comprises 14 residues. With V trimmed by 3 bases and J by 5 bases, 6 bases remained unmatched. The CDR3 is CASSWYDRGTEAFF. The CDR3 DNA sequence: TGTGCCAGCAGCTGGTATGACAGGGGAACTGAAGCTTTCTTT. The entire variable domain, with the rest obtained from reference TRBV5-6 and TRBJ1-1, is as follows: DAGVTQSPTHLIKTRGQQVTLRCSPKSGHDTVSWYQQALGQGPQFIFQYYEEEERQRGNFPDRFSGHQFPNYSSELNVNALLLGDSALYLCASSWYDRGTEAFFGQGTRLTVV.

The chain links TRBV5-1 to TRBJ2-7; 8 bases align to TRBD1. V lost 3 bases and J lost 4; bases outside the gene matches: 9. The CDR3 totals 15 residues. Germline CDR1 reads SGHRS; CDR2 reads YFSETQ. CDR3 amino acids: CASSSPGQAIYEQYF. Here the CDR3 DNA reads TGCGCCAGCAGCTCACCGGGACAGGCTATTTACGAGCAGTACTTC.

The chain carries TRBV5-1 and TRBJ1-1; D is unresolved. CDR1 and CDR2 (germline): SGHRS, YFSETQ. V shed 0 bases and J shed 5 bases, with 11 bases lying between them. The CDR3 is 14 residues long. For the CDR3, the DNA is TGCGCCAGCAGCTTGGGAAGAACGGGAACTGAAGCTTTCTTT. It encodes CASSLGRTGTEAFF.

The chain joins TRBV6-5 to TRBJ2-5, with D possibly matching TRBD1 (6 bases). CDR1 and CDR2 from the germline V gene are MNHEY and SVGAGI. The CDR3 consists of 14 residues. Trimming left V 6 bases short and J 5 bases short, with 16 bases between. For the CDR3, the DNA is TGTGCCAGCAGGTCCTCCGGGACAAGGGAGACCCAGTACTTC. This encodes CASRSSGTRETQYF.

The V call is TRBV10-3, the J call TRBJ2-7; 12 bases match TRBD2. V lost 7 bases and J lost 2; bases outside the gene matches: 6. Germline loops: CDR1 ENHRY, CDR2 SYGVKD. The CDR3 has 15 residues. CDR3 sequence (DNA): TGTGCCATCAAATCTAGCGGGGGGGCCCCCTACGAGCAGTACTTC. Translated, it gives CAIKSSGGAPYEQYF.

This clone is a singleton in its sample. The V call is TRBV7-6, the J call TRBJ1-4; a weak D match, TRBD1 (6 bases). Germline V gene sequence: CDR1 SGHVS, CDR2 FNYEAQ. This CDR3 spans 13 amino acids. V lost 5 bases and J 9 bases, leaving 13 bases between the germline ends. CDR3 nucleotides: TGTGCCAGCAGCGGGACACTCCTCCAAAAACTGTTTTTT. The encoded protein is CASSGTLLQKLFF.

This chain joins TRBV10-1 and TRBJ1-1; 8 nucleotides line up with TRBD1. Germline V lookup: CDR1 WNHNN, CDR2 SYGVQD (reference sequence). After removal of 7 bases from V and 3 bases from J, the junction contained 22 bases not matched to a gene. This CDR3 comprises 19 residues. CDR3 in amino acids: CASIGGATGQDVRDTEAFF. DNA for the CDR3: TGCGCCAGCATTGGGGGGGCTACGGGACAGGACGTAAGGGACACTGAAGCTTTCTTT.

CDR3 coding DNA: TGTGCCAGCAGTTACTCTAGAGGCGACAATGAGCAGTTCTTC. As protein: CASSYSRGDNEQFF. The chain combines TRBV6-5 with TRBJ2-1, with D unclear. There are 14 residues in the CDR3. V dropped 0 bases and J dropped 5 bases, with 8 bases sitting between them. Germline V CDR1 and CDR2: MNHEY, SVGAGI.

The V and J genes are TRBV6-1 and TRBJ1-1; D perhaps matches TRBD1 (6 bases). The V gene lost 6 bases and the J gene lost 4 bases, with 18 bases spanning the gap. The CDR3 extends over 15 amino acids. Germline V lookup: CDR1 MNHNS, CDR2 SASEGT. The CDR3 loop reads CASSHKTGPTTEAFF. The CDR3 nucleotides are TGTGCCAGCAGCCACAAGACAGGCCCGACCACTGAAGCTTTCTTT.

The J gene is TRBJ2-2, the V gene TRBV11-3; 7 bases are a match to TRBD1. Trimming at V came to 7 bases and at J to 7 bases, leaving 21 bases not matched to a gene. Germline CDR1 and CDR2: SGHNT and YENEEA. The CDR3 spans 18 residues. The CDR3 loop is CASTLRRGSKGQVGELFF. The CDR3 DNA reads TGTGCCAGCACGCTACGCAGGGGGTCTAAGGGGCAGGTCGGGGAGCTGTTTTTT. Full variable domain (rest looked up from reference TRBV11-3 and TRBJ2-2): EAGVVQSPRYKIIEKKQPVAFWCNPISGHNTLYWYLQNLGQGPELLIRYENEEAVDDSQLPKDRFSAERLKGVDSTLKIQPAELGDSAVYLCASTLRRGSKGQVGELFFGEGSRLTVL.

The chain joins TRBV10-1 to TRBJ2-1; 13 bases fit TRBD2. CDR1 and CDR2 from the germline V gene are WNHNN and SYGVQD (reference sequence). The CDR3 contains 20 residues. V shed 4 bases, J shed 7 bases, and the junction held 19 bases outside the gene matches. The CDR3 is CASSGRTGTSGKVRGNEQFF. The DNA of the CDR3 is TGCGCCAGCAGTGGACGGACCGGGACTAGCGGGAAAGTTCGGGGTAATGAGCAGTTCTTC.